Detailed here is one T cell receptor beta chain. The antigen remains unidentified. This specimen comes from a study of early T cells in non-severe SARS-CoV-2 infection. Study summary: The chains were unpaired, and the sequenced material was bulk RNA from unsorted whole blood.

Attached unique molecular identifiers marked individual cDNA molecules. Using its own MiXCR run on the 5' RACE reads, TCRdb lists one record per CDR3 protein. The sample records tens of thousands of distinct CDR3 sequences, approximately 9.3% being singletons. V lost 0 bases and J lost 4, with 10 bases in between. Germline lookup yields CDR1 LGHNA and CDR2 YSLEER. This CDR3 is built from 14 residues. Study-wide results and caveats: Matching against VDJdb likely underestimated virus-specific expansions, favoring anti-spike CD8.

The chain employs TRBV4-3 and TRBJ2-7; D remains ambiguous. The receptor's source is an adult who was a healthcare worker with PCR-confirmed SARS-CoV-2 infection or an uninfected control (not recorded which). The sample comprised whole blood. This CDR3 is CASSQDLLRYEQYF. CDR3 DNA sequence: TGCGCCAGCAGCCAAGATTTGCTTCGGTACGAGCAGTACTTC.